This record covers a single TCR beta chain. The antigen is undetermined. This specimen comes from a study of T cell responses to AZD1222 COVID-19 vaccine. Study-wide findings and caveats: Spike regions recognized by vaccine-associated CD4 TCRs spanned the protein, led by 160-218 and 743-854. Only a handful of AZD1222 recipients were seropositive at baseline. Two doses of AZD1222 preceded a rise in Spike-specific TCR breadth and depth. Within unmutated variant regions lay the reported targets of nearly half of spike-specific TCRs.

This CDR3 is 14 amino acids long. Trimming took 10 bases from V and 0 from J, leaving 16 bases between them. Germline values: CDR1 MDHEN, CDR2 SYDVKM. Sequencing used immunoSEQ multiplex PCR; TCRdb keeps in-frame clones, though not all of them. This sample has 140,000 or so clones, with 86% found just once. Sequencing was performed on peripheral blood, taken 28 days after the second AZD1222 dose. The rearrangement links TRBV28 to TRBJ2-7; D is perhaps TRBD1 (6 bases). The receptor was isolated from an adult who received the AZD1222 COVID-19 vaccine. The CDR3 spells CATAVGTNSYEQYF. The CDR3 DNA follows: TGTGCCACCGCCGTCGGGACAAACTCCTACGAGCAGTACTTC.